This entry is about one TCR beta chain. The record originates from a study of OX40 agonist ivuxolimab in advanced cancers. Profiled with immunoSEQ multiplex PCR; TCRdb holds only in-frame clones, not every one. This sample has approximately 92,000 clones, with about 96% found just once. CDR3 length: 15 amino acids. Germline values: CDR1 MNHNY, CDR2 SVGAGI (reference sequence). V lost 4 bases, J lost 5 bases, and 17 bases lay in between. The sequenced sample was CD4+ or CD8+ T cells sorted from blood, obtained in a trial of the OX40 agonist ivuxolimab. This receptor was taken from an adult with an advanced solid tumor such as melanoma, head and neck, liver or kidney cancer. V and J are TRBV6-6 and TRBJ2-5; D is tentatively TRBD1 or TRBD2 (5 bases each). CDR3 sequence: CASSSRDGWRETQYF. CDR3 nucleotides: TGTGCCAGCAGTTCCCGGGACGGATGGCGGGAGACCCAGTACTTC.